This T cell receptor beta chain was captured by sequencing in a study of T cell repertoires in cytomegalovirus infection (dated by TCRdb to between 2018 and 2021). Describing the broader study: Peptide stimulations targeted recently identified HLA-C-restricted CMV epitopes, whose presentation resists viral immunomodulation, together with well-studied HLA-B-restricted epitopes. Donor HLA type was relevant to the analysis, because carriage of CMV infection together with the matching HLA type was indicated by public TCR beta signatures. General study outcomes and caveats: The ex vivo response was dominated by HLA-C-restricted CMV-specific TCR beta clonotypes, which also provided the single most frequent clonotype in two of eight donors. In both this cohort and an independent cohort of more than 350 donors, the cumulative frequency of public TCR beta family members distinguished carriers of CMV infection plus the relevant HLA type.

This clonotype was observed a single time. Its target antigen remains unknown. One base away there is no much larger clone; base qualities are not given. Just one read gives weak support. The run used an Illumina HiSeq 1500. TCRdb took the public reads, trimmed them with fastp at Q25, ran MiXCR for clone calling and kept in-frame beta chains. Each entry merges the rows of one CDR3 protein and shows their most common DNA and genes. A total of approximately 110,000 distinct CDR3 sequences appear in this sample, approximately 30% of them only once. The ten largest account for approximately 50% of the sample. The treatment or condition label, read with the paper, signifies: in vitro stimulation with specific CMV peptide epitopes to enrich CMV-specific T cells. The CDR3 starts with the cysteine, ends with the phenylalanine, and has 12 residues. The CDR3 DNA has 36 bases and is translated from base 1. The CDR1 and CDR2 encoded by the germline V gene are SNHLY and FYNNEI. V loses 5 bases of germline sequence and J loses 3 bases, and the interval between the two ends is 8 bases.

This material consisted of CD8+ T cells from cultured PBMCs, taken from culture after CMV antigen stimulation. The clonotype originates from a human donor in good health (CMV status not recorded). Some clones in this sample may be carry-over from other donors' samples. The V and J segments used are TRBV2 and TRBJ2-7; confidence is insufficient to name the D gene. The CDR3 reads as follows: CASSLVRYEQYF. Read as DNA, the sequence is TGTGCCAGCAGTTTAGTCCGCTACGAGCAGTACTTC.